The sequence of this TCR beta chain was determined in a study of human T cells and chemical hapten exposure. Whole-study findings and limits: Clustering by CDR3 similarity yielded significantly more large clusters from expanded TCRs than controls.

The time point was: patch test 2, 6 weeks after DPC sensitization. As to treatment: therapeutic diphenylcyclopropenone sensitization with weekly scalp DPC. TCRdb processed the RACE reads anew with MiXCR; each CDR3 protein has one entry. Of over 70,000 distinct CDR3 sequences in the sample, over 6.5% were seen once. The junction had 5 bases not matched to a gene; V was cut back by 2 bases and J by 5 bases. Germline lookup yields CDR1 MNHEY and CDR2 SVGEGT. The CDR3 is 16 residues long. This clonotype showed up just a few times. As yet, its antigen is unknown. Sequenced material: whole blood, taken in connection with sensitization to the hapten diphenylcyclopropenone (DPC). The chain couples TRBV6-2 or TRBV6-3 to TRBJ2-1; 11 nucleotides align to TRBD2. This TCR was recovered from a woman in her forties or fifties with alopecia areata. Some clones in this sample may be carry-over from other donors' samples. The CDR3 bases are TGTGCCAGCAGTTACGATACTAGCGGGAGAAACAATGAGCAGTTCTTC. Encoded protein: CASSYDTSGRNNEQFF.